In this sample, the clone carrying this T cell receptor (beta chain) turned up a few times. Its antigen is not identified. TCRdb ran MiXCR on the 5' RACE reads and lists one entry per CDR3 protein. This sample has 350,000 to 400,000 distinct CDR3 sequences; more than 20% occur once, and the top ten carry roughly 13%. The V end lost 0 bases, the J end lost 2 bases, and 13 bases lay between the germline ends. This CDR3 contains 17 residues. This record comes from a study of CD8 T cells in ankylosing spondylitis. Regarding the study as a whole: Reports say disease-linked clones showed up significantly more in matched ankylosing spondylitis synovial fluid. Several highly homologous variants made up a TCR beta motif that seemed to typify ankylosing spondylitis blood. Reactive arthritis synovial fluid and blood previously showed some of these motif variants. Disease-linked clones displayed a CD8+ phenotype and appeared relatively rarely in peripheral blood.

The receptor comes from a male donor with ankylosing spondylitis or in good health (not recorded which). The sequenced sample was blood, either unsorted or a sorted T cell fraction (not recorded which). This chain connects TRBV12-3 or TRBV12-4 to TRBJ2-2; D remains ambiguous. CDR3 residues: CASSLAAYFLNTGELFF. CDR3 sequence (DNA): TGTGCCAGCAGTTTAGCGGCTTACTTCTTAAACACCGGGGAGCTGTTTTTT.